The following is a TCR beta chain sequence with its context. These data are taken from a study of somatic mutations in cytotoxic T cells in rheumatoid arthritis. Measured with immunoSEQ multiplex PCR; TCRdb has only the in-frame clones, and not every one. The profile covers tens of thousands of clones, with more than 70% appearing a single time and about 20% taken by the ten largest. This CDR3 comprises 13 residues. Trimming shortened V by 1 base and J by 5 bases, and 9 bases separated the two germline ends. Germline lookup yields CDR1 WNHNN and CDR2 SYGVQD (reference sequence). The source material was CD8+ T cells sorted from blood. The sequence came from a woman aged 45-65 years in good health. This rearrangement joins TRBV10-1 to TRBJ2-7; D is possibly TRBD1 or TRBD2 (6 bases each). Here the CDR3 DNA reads TGCGCCAGCAGTGAGTTCGGGGGCAACGAGCAGTACTTC. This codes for CASSEFGGNEQYF.